The subject of this entry is one T cell receptor beta chain. The data are from a study of blood T cell repertoires in COVID-19. Study background: Both acute and convalescent COVID-19 samples were obtained from the United States, Italy and Spain.

Germline CDR1 SNHLY, CDR2 FYNNEI. V shed 3 bases and J 1 base; nucleotides not matched to a gene: 6. The CDR3 is 15 residues long. Assay: immunoSEQ multiplex PCR; the TCRdb copy retains only in-frame clones and omits some. The table includes some 95,000 clones, 91% detected once. Sequenced: peripheral blood. The clonotype comes from a human donor with active COVID-19. The donor label of this sample is uncertain. The chain couples TRBV2 to TRBJ2-7; the match to TRBD2 covers 7 bases. The CDR3, as DNA: TGTGCCAGCAGTGACGTCGAGCGGGGTTCCTACGAGCAGTACTTC. Translating it yields CASSDVERGSYEQYF.